Below, one T cell receptor (beta chain) is given with its context. Its target is unknown. The study made its TRB cDNA libraries by 5' RACE, adding UMI labels. TCRdb reprocessed the 5' RACE reads; each CDR3 protein has one entry and no DNA is given. The repertoire table contains 90,000 to 95,000 distinct CDR3 sequences. The data were obtained in a study of CXCR3-negative and CXCR3-positive naive CD8 T cells. Overall study findings and caveats: TRBV-TRBJ usage was alike in naive CXCR3-negative and CXCR3-positive cells but differed in memory cells.

Germline CDR1 is SEHNR and CDR2 is FQNEAQ (reference sequence). The CDR3 runs to 16 residues. The source is a human donor in good health. Some clones in this sample may be carry-over from other donors' samples. Source material: naive CXCR3- CD8+ T cells from blood. Subset of the sample: CD45RO-CCR7+CD27+CD95- naive CD8+ T cells lacking CXCR3 (TNR3-). This chain links TRBV7-9 with TRBJ1-2; TCRdb names TRBD1, which stays unverified in the absence of DNA. CDR3 sequence reads: CASSNPTMTDSSGYTF.